A single sample is the source of the 5 T cell receptor beta chains below, sequenced in a study of human T cells and chemical hapten exposure. Sample time point: patch test 3, about 24 weeks after DPC sensitization. As for treatment: therapeutic diphenylcyclopropenone sensitization with weekly scalp DPC. Using its own MiXCR run on the RACE reads, TCRdb lists one record per CDR3 protein. The sample records about 58,000 distinct CDR3 sequences, over 10% being singletons. The sequences come from whole blood, collected in connection with sensitization to the hapten diphenylcyclopropenone (DPC). All receptors derive from a man aged 30 to 45 with alopecia areata. Some clones in this sample may be carry-over from other donors' samples.

The CDR3 loop is CASSESGFLPLHF. The CDR3 coding sequence is TGTGCCAGCAGTGAATCCGGGTTTTTGCCCCTCCACTTT. V usage is TRBV6-1 and J usage is TRBJ1-6; D is uncertain. This CDR3 is 13 amino acids long. Germline CDR1 reads MNHNS; CDR2 reads SASEGT. V lost 2 bases to trimming and J lost 13 bases, with 12 bases between them.

This rearrangement joins TRBV6-2 or TRBV6-3 to TRBJ1-5; tentative D call: TRBD1 (5 bases). Per germline, CDR1 MNHEY and CDR2 SVGEGT. The V end was cut by 4 bases, the J end by 2 bases, with 9 bases between. This CDR3 region has 14 residues. The CDR3 nucleotides are TGTGCCAGCAGTTGGCGACAGCGCAATCAGCCCCAGCATTTT. Encoded protein: CASSWRQRNQPQHF.

This chain joins TRBV9 and TRBJ2-7, with TRBD2 matching over 7 bases. The V and J ends lost 0 bases and 6 bases, in that order; junction bases with no gene match: 6. This CDR3 region has 14 residues. Germline V lookup: CDR1 SGDLS, CDR2 YYNGEE. DNA for the CDR3: TGTGCCAGCAGCGTAGAAAGACTAGCAACCGAGCAGTACTTC. It yields the protein CASSVERLATEQYF.

This clonotype was seen a few times. This chain uses TRBV29-1 with TRBJ1-2; D gene unclear. In germline, CDR1 is SQVTM, CDR2 ANQGSEA. V was pared by 7 bases and J by 4 bases, with 19 bases between. The CDR3 is made up of 14 amino acids. The DNA for the CDR3 is TGCAGCGCCATCAAATCGGGGTTCGCCTATGGCTACACCTTC. It yields the protein CSAIKSGFAYGYTF.

The table lists this clonotype with many counts. This chain links TRBV11-1 with TRBJ2-3; no clear D. Germline V CDR1 and CDR2: SGHAT, FQDESV (reference sequence). V lost 6 bases, J lost 1 base, and 8 bases lay in between. The length of the CDR3 is 13 residues. Written as DNA, the CDR3 is TGTGCCAGCAGGCAGCCGGGCACAGATACGCAGTATTTT. Amino acid sequence: CASRQPGTDTQYF.